The text below deals with one T cell receptor (beta chain). The antigen is undetermined. The CDR3 consists of 16 residues. Germline V gene sequence: CDR1 SGHVS, CDR2 FNYEAQ. V gave up 4 bases and J gave up 2 bases; unmatched junction bases: 6. The data belong to a study of cytomegalovirus exposure and HLA in healthy donors. For the study at large: Earlier results showed 117 million unique TCR beta sequences derived from roughly 180 million T cells. Of all 398 donors who were genotyped, about 80% belonged to the Caucasian-associated ancestry cluster. Whole-study results and caveats: Prediction of most subjects' HLA-A and HLA-B alleles by TCR beta sequences was reportedly accurate. Cytomegalovirus status, reportedly, was diagnosed with high specificity and sensitivity by the classifier.

Vbeta (60) and Jbeta (13) primers were used in the PCR. Profiled with immunoSEQ multiplex PCR; TCRdb holds only in-frame clones, not every one. This sample's table has about 140,000 clones. This TCR was sampled from a woman under 30 in good health and CMV-seronegative. The V call is TRBV7-6, the J call TRBJ2-3; TRBD2 matches 10 bases. Sequences were obtained from PBMCs. The CDR3 DNA sequence: TGTGCCAGCAGCTCTATTGGACTAGCGGTCACAGATACGCAGTATTTT. The encoded protein is CASSSIGLAVTDTQYF.